This paragraph covers one TCR beta chain sequence. This entry is derived from a study of blood T cell repertoires in COVID-19. Germline-derived CDR1 and CDR2 are SGHVS and FQNEAQ. This CDR3 is 12 amino acids long. Trimming removed 7 bases at V and 3 bases at J, with 6 bases between. Authors' methods: Amplification of reference gene primers was used by the study to estimate nucleated cell counts. This table comes from immunoSEQ multiplex PCR, and its TCRdb copy is limited to in-frame clones, with some not included. V and J calls and clone size come straight from that table; D and trimming were deduced from the DNA. The sample comprises about 160,000 clones, roughly nine tenths of which are singletons, and approximately 2.9% rests with the top ten.

This receptor was taken from a man aged 55 to 70 with acute or convalescent COVID-19. The sample consisted of peripheral blood. The chain is built from TRBV7-8 and TRBJ2-2; D gene unclear. The CDR3 spells CASTVDTGELFF. As DNA, the CDR3 is TGTGCCAGCACTGTAGACACCGGGGAGCTGTTTTTT.